One sample yielded the 11 T cell receptor beta chains listed below, sequenced in a study of blood T cell repertoires in COVID-19. TCRdb's copy holds only in-frame clones and misses some; the assay was immunoSEQ multiplex PCR. The data contain 15,000 or so clones, about four fifths of them singletons. Specimen: peripheral blood. These receptors all stem from a man older than 75 with active COVID-19.

The V gene is TRBV6-1, the J gene TRBJ2-2; TRBD2 agrees at 8 bases. This CDR3 comprises 14 residues. V gave up 3 bases and J gave up 6 bases; unmatched junction bases: 3. Germline V gene sequence: CDR1 MNHNS, CDR2 SASEGT. This CDR3 is CASSDGGGAGELFF. The CDR3 region has the DNA TGTGCCAGCAGTGACGGGGGGGGCGCCGGGGAGCTGTTTTTT.

This chain connects TRBV24-1 to TRBJ2-3; D might be TRBD2 (6 bases). Germline V CDR1 and CDR2: KGHDR, SFDVKD. Trimming took off 8 bases at V and 6 bases at J, with 23 bases between the two ends. The CDR3 runs to 16 residues. The CDR3 DNA reads TGTGCCACCATGCCGGGCGGGGCCGCTTTGTGGGATACGCAGTATTTT. Its translation is CATMPGGAALWDTQYF.

The chain is built from TRBV20-1 and TRBJ2-7, with 7 bases that match TRBD2. The CDR3 runs 14 residues. Germline CDR1 reads DFQATT; CDR2 reads SNEGSKA (reference sequence). Germline trimming cut 3 bases from V and 5 bases from J; bases unmatched to any gene: 10. CDR3: CSASSAGDLDEQYF. In DNA form, the CDR3 reads TGCAGTGCTAGTAGTGCGGGAGACCTAGACGAGCAGTACTTC.

The V and J genes are TRBV4-1 and TRBJ2-7, with D possibly being TRBD2 (6 bases). The CDR3 loop spans 21 amino acids. Trimming removed 1 base at V and 1 base at J, with 29 bases between. Germline values: CDR1 MGHRA, CDR2 YSYEKL. CDR3 nucleotide sequence: TGCGCCAGCAGCCAAGTTGTGATGGAGGGCCCAGCGCAGGGTAATTCCTACGAGCAGTACTTC. It yields the protein CASSQVVMEGPAQGNSYEQYF.

Points on this clone: One junction end does not reproduce the germline sequence, and a read error may be involved. The chain joins TRBV4-3 to TRBJ1-2; 7 nucleotides match TRBD1. The CDR3 loop spans 13 amino acids. Germline lookup yields CDR1 LGHNA and CDR2 YSLEER. Here the CDR3 reads CASSQEGTARAVF. The CDR3, as DNA: TGCGCCAGCAGCCAAGAGGGGACAGCCCGCGCCGTCTTC.

The chain has TRBV6-5 and TRBJ2-6, with TRBD1 identical over 10 bases. This CDR3 spans 15 amino acids. CDR1 and CDR2 from the germline V gene are MNHEY and SVGAGI. The J segment lost 8 bases and the V segment lost 5 bases, leaving 6 bases of the junction unmatched. CDR3 sequence reads: CASSLETGGTNVLTF. CDR3 coding DNA: TGTGCCAGCAGTCTTGAGACAGGGGGCACCAACGTCCTGACTTTC.

With respect to this clone: A junction boundary mismatches the germline segment, possibly from a read error. This sequence joins TRBV5-1 and TRBJ2-1; 7 bases line up with TRBD1. This CDR3 spans 14 amino acids. CDR1 is SGHRS and CDR2 is YFSETQ in the germline V gene. CDR3 bases: TGCGCCAGCAGGTTGGCGCAGGGGGAGAATGAGCAGTTCTTC. It encodes CASRLAQGENEQFF.

The chain carries TRBV5-1 and TRBJ1-1; tentative D call: TRBD1 (6 bases). CDR1 is SGHRS and CDR2 is YFSETQ in the germline V gene. This CDR3 has 17 residues. Between the trimmed V and J ends, which lost 0 bases and 5 bases, there was a span of 20 bases. As DNA, the CDR3 is TGCGCCAGCAGCTTGGAGGGGCTTGGGGGCATCGCAACTGAAGCTTTCTTT. It encodes CASSLEGLGGIATEAFF.

This clone was counted a few times. J is TRBJ1-6 and V is TRBV28; no definite D call. The CDR3 loop spans 17 amino acids. Trimming shortened V by 5 bases and J by 8 bases, and 22 bases separated the two germline ends. Germline V gene data show CDR1 as MDHEN and CDR2 as SYDVKM. The CDR3 region has the DNA TGTGCCAGCAGTCCTGTCCCAAGTAGGCTTGAGGATTCACCCCTCCACTTT. Protein: CASSPVPSRLEDSPLHF. Variable domain in full (rest from reference TRBV28 and TRBJ1-6): DVKVTQSSRYLVKRTGEKVFLECVQDMDHENMFWYRQDPGLGLRLIYFSYDVKMKEKGDIPEGYSVSREKKERFSLILESASTNQTSMYLCASSPVPSRLEDSPLHFGNGTRLTVT.

The chain recombines TRBV24-1 with TRBJ2-5; 11 bases match TRBD1. This CDR3 comprises 16 residues. The J segment lost 5 bases and the V segment lost 2 bases, leaving 6 bases of the junction unmatched. Germline V gene lookup returns CDR1 KGHDR and CDR2 SFDVKD. The CDR3 DNA is TGTGCCACCAGTGATTCCGGGACAGGGGGGATGGAGACCCAGTACTTC. Its translation is CATSDSGTGGMETQYF.

This rearrangement joins TRBV10-3 to TRBJ2-7; 8 nucleotides agree with TRBD1. With 1 base clipped from V and 4 bases from J, the junction kept 3 bases outside the gene matches. CDR1 ENHRY and CDR2 SYGVKD come from the germline V gene. The CDR3 totals 14 residues. DNA for the CDR3: TGTGCCATCAGTGAGTTGGACAGGGTTTACGAGCAGTACTTC. Protein product: CAISELDRVYEQYF.